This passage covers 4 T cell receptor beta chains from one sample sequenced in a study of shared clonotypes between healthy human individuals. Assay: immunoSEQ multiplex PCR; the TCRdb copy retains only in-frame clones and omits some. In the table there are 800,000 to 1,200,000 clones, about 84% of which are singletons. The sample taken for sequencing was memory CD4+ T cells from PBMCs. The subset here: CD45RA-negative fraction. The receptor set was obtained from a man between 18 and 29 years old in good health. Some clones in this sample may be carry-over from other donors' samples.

CDR3 DNA sequence: TGTGCCAGCAGCTTCTTGTCTAGCGGGAGGTTGGCGCAGTATTTT. Protein: CASSFLSSGRLAQYF. The chain links TRBV5-4 to TRBJ2-3, with 11 bases matching TRBD2. This CDR3 contains 15 residues. The V gene end was trimmed by 2 bases and the J gene end by 10 bases; junction bases not matched to a gene: 9. CDR1 and CDR2 (germline): SGHNT, YYREEE (reference sequence).

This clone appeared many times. CDR3 nucleotides: TGCAGGGCAAGGGGGAACGAGCAGTTCTTC. Translated: CRARGNEQFF. The rearrangement links TRBV20-1 to TRBJ2-1, with D possibly being TRBD1 (6 bases). This CDR3 comprises 10 residues. Per germline, CDR1 DFQATT and CDR2 SNEGSKA (reference sequence).

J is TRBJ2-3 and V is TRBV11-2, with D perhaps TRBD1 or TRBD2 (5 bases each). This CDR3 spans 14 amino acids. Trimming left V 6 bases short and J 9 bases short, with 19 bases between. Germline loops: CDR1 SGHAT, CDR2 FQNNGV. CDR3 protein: CASSTGTSSGTQYF. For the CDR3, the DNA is TGTGCCAGCAGTACCGGGACGTCGAGTGGCACGCAGTATTTT. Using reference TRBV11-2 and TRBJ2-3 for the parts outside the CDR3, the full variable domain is EAGVAQSPRYKIIEKRQSVAFWCNPISGHATLYWYQQILGQGPKLLIQFQNNGVVDDSQLPKDRFSAERLKGVDSTLKIQPAKLEDSAVYLCASSTGTSSGTQYFGPGTRLTVL.

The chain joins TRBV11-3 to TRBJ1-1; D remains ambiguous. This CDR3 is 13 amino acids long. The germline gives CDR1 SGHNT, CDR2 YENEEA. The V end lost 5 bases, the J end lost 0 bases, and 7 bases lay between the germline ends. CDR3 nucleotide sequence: TGTGCCAGCAGCGTACATATGAACACTGAAGCTTTCTTT. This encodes CASSVHMNTEAFF.